This T cell receptor (beta chain) was recovered during a study of cytomegalovirus exposure and HLA in healthy donors (TCRdb year 2017). Turning to the overall study: According to a later analysis, the approximately 130 validation repertoires were produced on the same platform as the 700 or so repertoires of the first cohort. To predict cytomegalovirus infection status, the study brought together high-throughput TCR immunosequencing, statistical association of individual TCRs with disease status, and machine learning. The study was designed to test whether signatures of past pathogen exposure could be identified by cataloging public T cell receptors. A separate validation cohort of roughly 130 different subjects was used in addition to the 666-subject first cohort.

On this clone itself: Its binding antigen is unknown. No base-level quality is on record; no much larger clone is a single base apart.

The library was made by the immunoSEQ multiplex PCR assay. Regarding the original processing steps: A statistical classification framework was built to diagnose cytomegalovirus status from the catalog of TCR beta chain sequences. As stored in TCRdb, this immuneACCESS dataset retains in-frame rearrangements with V and J assigned. A fraction of the clones does not appear; measured against another copy, unresolved V genes explain less than half of the discrepancy, and the remainder lacks a known reason. V and J calls plus clone size are reproduced from that table; the DNA served to infer D and trimming. The sample table lists a few hundred thousand clones, over 75% of them with a count of one. The ten largest clones take up around 0.96% of the sample. Separate from the approximately 730-subject first cohort, the validation cohort of roughly 130 subjects was the group to which the donors belonged. Beyond this particular receptor, the publication reports: Of the cluster scores, around 95% were above 0 in a later analysis, which found that TCRs clustered in the first cohort also tended to co-occur in the 110 or so validation repertoires. A few of the identified cytomegalovirus-associated TCR beta chains were confirmed in vitro to be specific for cytomegalovirus antigens. While some public TCRs were present in many individuals, most TCR sequences turned up only very rarely across donors. The authors suggested that the approach could potentially be extended to other disease states and immunological phenotypes. The study listed 150 to 200 TCR beta chains as associated with cytomegalovirus. A later analysis had no HLA typing for the validation cohort, so co-occurrence there was scored across all 130 or so repertoires. Cytomegalovirus status was reported to be diagnosed by the classifier with high specificity and sensitivity in both the original and validation cohorts.

This clonotype originated in a man aged 25 to 45 in good health and CMV-seronegative. Sequencing was done on a sample of PBMCs.

The DNA reads as follows: TGTGCCAGCAGCCCACTGGGGGGGCCGGACGAGCAGTACTTC. Protein translation: CASSPLGGPDEQYF. The rearrangement combines TRBV5-5 with TRBJ2-7; TRBD2 could be the D gene, as 7 bases match. V lost 4 bases and J lost 5 bases; the stretch between them is 16 bases long. The germline V gene (reference sequence) sets CDR1 to SGHKS and CDR2 to YYEKEE. From its cysteine to its phenylalanine, the CDR3 spans 14 amino acids. CDR3 DNA is the only sequence kept; it has 42 bases, read in frame from the first base.